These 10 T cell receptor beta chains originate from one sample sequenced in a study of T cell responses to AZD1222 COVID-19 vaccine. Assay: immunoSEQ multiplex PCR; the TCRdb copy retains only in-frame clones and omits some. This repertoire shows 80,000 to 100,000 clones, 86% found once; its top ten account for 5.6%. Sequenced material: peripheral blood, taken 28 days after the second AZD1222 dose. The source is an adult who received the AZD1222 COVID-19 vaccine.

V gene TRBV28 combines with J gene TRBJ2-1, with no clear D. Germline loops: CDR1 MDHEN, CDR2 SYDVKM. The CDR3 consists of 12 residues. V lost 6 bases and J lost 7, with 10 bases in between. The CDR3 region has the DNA TGTGCCAGCAGCCCCGTTTTGAATGAGCAGTTCTTC. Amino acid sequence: CASSPVLNEQFF.

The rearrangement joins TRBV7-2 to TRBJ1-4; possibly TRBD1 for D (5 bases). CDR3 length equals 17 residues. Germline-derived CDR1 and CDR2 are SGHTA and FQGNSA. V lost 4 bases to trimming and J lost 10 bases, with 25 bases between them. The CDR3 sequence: CASSSRGSGTASGKLFF. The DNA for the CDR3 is TGTGCCAGCAGCTCCCGGGGGTCGGGGACGGCATCGGGAAAACTGTTTTTT.

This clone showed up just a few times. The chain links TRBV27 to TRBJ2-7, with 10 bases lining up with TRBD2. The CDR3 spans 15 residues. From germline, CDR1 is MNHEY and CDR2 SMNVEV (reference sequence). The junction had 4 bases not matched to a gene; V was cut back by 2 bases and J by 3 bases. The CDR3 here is CASSLELAGLYEQYF. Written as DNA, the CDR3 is TGTGCCAGCAGTTTAGAACTAGCGGGACTCTACGAGCAGTACTTC.

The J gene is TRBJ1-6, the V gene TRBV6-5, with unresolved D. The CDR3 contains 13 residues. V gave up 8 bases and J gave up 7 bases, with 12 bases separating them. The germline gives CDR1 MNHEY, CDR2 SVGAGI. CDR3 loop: CASYVGFNSPLHF. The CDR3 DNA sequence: TGTGCCAGCTATGTGGGGTTCAATTCACCCCTCCACTTT.

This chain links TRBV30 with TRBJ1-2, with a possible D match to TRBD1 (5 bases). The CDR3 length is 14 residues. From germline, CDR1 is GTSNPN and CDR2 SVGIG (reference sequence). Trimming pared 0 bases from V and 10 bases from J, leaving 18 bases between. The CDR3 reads CAWSVGGRVFVYTF. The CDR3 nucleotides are TGTGCCTGGAGTGTAGGCGGCAGGGTATTTGTCTACACCTTC.

The chain's CDR3 is CASSLSWGNYGYTF. The CDR3, as DNA: TGTGCCAGCAGCCTGAGTTGGGGGAACTATGGCTACACCTTC. The genes are TRBV3-1 (or the pseudogene TRBV3-2) and TRBJ1-2; possible D gene TRBD1, 5 bases. This CDR3 comprises 14 residues. The germline gives CDR1 LGHDT, CDR2 YNNKEL (reference sequence). Trimming took 4 bases from V and 2 from J, leaving 11 bases between them.

The CDR3 spells CASKSRGSNTEAFF. The CDR3 coding sequence is TGTGCCAGCAAGTCCAGGGGCTCGAACACTGAAGCTTTCTTT. The rearrangement links TRBV3-1 (or the pseudogene TRBV3-2) to TRBJ1-1; D possibly corresponds to TRBD1 (6 bases). The CDR3 runs 14 residues. Germline V gene sequence: CDR1 LGHDT, CDR2 YNNKEL (reference sequence). V was pared by 7 bases and J by 1 base, with 13 bases between.

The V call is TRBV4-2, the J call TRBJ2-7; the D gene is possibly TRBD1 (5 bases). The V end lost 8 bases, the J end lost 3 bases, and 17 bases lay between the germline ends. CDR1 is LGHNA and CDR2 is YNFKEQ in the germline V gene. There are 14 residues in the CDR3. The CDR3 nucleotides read TGTGCCAGCGGATCGCTTGACAGTCGCTACGAGCAGTACTTC. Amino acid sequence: CASGSLDSRYEQYF.

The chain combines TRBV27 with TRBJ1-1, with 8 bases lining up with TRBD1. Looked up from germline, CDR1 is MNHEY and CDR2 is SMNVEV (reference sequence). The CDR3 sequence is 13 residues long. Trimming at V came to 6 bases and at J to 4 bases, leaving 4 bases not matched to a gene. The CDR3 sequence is CASSPDRATEAFF. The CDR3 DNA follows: TGTGCCAGCAGCCCGGACAGGGCCACTGAAGCTTTCTTT.

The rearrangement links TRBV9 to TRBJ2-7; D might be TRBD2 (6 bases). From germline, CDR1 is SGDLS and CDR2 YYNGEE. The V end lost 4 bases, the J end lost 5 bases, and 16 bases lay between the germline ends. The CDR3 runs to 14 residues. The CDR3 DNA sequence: TGTGCCAGCAGCTGGCGGGCCACGGGGGACGAGCAGTACTTC. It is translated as CASSWRATGDEQYF.